The clone carrying this T cell receptor beta chain appeared many times. Its antigen is undetermined. V gave up 6 bases and J gave up 5 bases, with 14 bases separating them. The CDR3 runs 12 residues. CDR1 is SQVTM, CDR2 ANQGSEA, per germline. This sample is drawn from a study of T cells in Graves' hyperthyroidism and ophthalmopathy. Amplification of TCR beta CDR3 regions used RNA as the template. HTBI primers were the set used in a first-round RT-PCR of the TCR CDR3. Each CDR3 protein is one row after TCRdb ran MiXCR on the multiplex PCR reads. In the table there are roughly 710,000 distinct CDR3 sequences, 30% to 40% of which are singletons. Regarding the study as a whole: The majority of expanded thyroid clonotypes above 0.001 also appeared in blood.

V is TRBV29-1 and J is TRBJ2-7; D unclear. Material for sequencing was blood. This TCR was recovered from a woman between 35 and 50 years old with Graves' hyperthyroidism. The CDR3 reads CSVSTESDEQYF. DNA for the CDR3: TGCAGCGTCTCCACGGAGTCTGACGAGCAGTACTTC.